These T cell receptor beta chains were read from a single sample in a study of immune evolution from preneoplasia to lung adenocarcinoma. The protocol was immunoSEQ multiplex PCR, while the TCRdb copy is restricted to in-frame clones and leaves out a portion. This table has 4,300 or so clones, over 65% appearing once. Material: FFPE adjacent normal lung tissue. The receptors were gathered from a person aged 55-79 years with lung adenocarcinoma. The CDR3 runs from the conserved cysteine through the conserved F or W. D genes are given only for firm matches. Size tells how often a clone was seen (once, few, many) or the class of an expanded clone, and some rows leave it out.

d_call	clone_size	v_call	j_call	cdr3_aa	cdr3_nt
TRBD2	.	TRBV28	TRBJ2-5	CASASERGAQETQYF	TGTGCCAGCGCCTCGGAGCGGGGGGCGCAAGAGACCCAGTACTTC
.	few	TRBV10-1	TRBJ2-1	CASSRAGRFDEQFF	TGCGCCAGCAGCCGGGCGGGGCGGTTTGATGAGCAGTTCTTC
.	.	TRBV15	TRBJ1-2	CATSDNFQTGGYTF	TGTGCCACCAGCGATAATTTTCAAACGGGTGGCTACACCTTC
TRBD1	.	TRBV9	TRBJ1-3	CASSPKDRAGNTIYF	TGTGCCAGCAGCCCCAAGGACAGGGCTGGAAACACCATATATTTT
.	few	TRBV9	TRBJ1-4	CASSVEDGPNEKLFF	TGTGCCAGCAGCGTAGAGGACGGCCCTAATGAAAAACTGTTTTTT
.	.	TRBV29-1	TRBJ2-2	CSPGNTGELFF	TGCAGCCCTGGGAACACCGGGGAGCTGTTTTTT
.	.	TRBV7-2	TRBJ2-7	CASSPSLAQGYEQYF	TGTGCCAGCAGCCCTAGCCTGGCACAGGGCTACGAGCAGTACTTC
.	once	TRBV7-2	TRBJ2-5	CASSSGVAQETQYF	TGTGCCAGCAGCTCGGGGGTGGCCCAAGAGACCCAGTACTTC
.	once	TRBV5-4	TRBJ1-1	CASRRQANTEAFF	TGTGCCAGCAGGAGACAGGCGAACACTGAAGCTTTCTTT
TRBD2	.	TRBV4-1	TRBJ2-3	CASSPFGGGQDTQYF	TGCGCCAGCAGCCCCTTTGGCGGGGGGCAAGATACGCAGTATTTT
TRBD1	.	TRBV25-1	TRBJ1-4	CASSTGGFGEKLFF	TGTGCCAGCAGCACAGGGGGCTTTGGCGAAAAACTGTTTTTT
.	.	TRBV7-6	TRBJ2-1	CASSLEWDNEQFF	TGTGCCAGCAGCTTAGAATGGGACAATGAGCAGTTCTTC
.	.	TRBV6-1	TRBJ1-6	CASSGATESPLHF	TGTGCCAGCAGTGGCGCGACGGAGTCACCCCTCCACTTT
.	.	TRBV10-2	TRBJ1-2	CASSESRPRQGYTF	TGCGCCAGCAGTGAGTCGAGGCCCCGCCAAGGCTACACCTTC
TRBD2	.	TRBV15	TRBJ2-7	CATSRPPLAGGRISEQYF	TGTGCCACCAGCCGCCCCCCTCTAGCGGGGGGCCGGATTTCGGAGCAGTACTTC
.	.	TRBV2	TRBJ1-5	CASSSQAYNQPQHF	TGTGCCAGCAGTTCACAGGCCTACAATCAGCCCCAGCATTTT
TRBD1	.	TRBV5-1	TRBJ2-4	CASSPGTGGRAKNIQYF	TGCGCCAGCAGCCCCGGGACAGGGGGCCGGGCCAAAAACATTCAGTACTTC
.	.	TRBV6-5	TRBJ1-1	CASSYEVGLMNTEAFF	TGTGCCAGCAGTTACGAGGTGGGGTTAATGAACACTGAAGCTTTCTTT
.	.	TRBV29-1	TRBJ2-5	CSNPHPALGGETQYF	TGCAGCAACCCCCACCCGGCACTAGGCGGAGAGACCCAGTACTTC
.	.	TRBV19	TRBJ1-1	CAARTGNTEAFF	TGTGCCGCACGTACAGGGAACACTGAAGCTTTCTTT
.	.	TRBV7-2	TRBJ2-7	CASSSSPSYEQYF	TGTGCCAGCAGCTCCTCCCCCTCCTACGAGCAGTACTTC
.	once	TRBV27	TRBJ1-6	CASSRTGPYSPLHF	TGTGCCAGCAGTCGGACGGGGCCTTATTCACCCCTCCACTTT
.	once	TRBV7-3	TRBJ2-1	CASSPTGGPIKEQFF	TGTGCCAGCAGCCCGACCGGGGGGCCCATAAAGGAGCAGTTCTTC
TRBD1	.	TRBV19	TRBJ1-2	CASTVRTGHTYGYTF	TGTGCCAGTACCGTTCGGACAGGGCATACCTATGGCTACACCTTC
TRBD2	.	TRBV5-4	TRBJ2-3	CASRYGPLAGGVGTQYF	TGTGCCAGCAGATACGGCCCACTAGCGGGGGGAGTAGGTACGCAGTATTTT